The next 6 T cell receptor beta chains were all read from a single sample in a study of beta chain features in type 1 diabetes. The investigators reverse transcribed all of the isolated RNA, so they sequenced expressed TCRB transcripts. Profiling relied on immunoSEQ multiplex PCR, and the TCRdb table lists in-frame clones only, not all of them. This table has about 200,000 clones, about 11% appearing once. Sequenced: central memory CD4+ T cells from blood. These receptors came from a man aged 18-30 years in good health.

The sample holds many counts of this clone. The chain links TRBV5-6 to TRBJ2-7; 7 bases are a match to TRBD1. From germline, CDR1 is SGHDT and CDR2 YYEEEE. The CDR3 length is 14 residues. J lost 3 bases, V lost 3 bases, and 6 bases had no gene match. CDR3 sequence reads: CASSYGTVIYEQYF. CDR3 coding DNA: TGTGCCAGCAGCTACGGGACAGTGATCTACGAGCAGTACTTC.

This rearrangement joins TRBV29-1 to TRBJ1-5; TRBD1 matches at 11 bases. The trim removed 6 bases at V and 6 bases at J, leaving 7 bases unmatched. This CDR3 has 14 amino acids. CDR1 and CDR2 (germline): SQVTM, ANQGSEA. The DNA for the CDR3 is TGCAGCGTCAAGACCGGGACAGGGGGTCAGCCCCAGCATTTT. Its protein product is CSVKTGTGGQPQHF.

The J gene is TRBJ2-2, the V gene TRBV4-2; tentatively, D is TRBD2 (6 bases). The V gene's germline CDR1 is LGHNA and CDR2 YNFKEQ. The CDR3 loop spans 15 amino acids. Trimming cost V 7 bases and J 3 bases, with 15 bases left between them. The CDR3 DNA sequence: TGTGCCAGCACCCTTGGGGAGGTTGACACCGGGGAGCTGTTTTTT. Its translation: CASTLGEVDTGELFF.

The chain is built from TRBV28 and TRBJ2-7; possible D gene TRBD1, 6 bases. The CDR3 is 13 amino acids. Germline V CDR1 and CDR2: MDHEN, SYDVKM. The ends were cut back, 6 bases at V and 5 bases at J, with 14 bases in the middle. The CDR3 region has the DNA TGTGCCAGCAGACTGGACAGATTACACGAGCAGTACTTC. It specifies CASRLDRLHEQYF. The full variable domain, rest sourced from reference TRBV28 and TRBJ2-7, is DVKVTQSSRYLVKRTGEKVFLECVQDMDHENMFWYRQDPGLGLRLIYFSYDVKMKEKGDIPEGYSVSREKKERFSLILESASTNQTSMYLCASRLDRLHEQYFGPGTRLTVT.

This clone was counted between two and nine times. The rearrangement joins TRBV29-1 to TRBJ2-3; D possibly uses TRBD1 or TRBD2 (5 bases each). The CDR3 covers 14 residues. Deletions cut 0 bases from V and 6 bases from J, with 13 bases between. Per the germline V gene, CDR1 is SQVTM and CDR2 is ANQGSEA. The chain's CDR3 is CSVEEGTAPDTQYF. Written as DNA, the CDR3 is TGCAGCGTTGAAGAGGGGACGGCGCCGGATACGCAGTATTTT.

This clone was counted between two and nine times. The V gene is TRBV10-3, the J gene TRBJ1-5, with 8 bases fitting TRBD1. The CDR3 runs to 13 residues. V was pared by 11 bases and J by 5 bases, with 8 bases of the junction left unmatched. Per the germline V gene, CDR1 is ENHRY and CDR2 is SYGVKD. CDR3 bases: TGTGCCTCAAACTTGGACAGGGATCAGCCCCAGCATTTT. Protein product: CASNLDRDQPQHF.